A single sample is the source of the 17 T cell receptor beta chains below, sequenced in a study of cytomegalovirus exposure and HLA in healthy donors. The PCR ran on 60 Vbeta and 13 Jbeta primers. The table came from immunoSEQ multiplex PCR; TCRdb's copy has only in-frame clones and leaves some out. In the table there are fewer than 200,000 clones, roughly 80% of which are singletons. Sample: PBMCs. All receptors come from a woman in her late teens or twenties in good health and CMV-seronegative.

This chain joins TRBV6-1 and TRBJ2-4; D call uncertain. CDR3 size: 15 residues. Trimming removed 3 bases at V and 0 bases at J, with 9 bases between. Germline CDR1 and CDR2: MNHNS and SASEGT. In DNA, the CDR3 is TGTGCCAGCAGTGACGAGCGACTAGCCAAAAACATTCAGTACTTC. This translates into CASSDERLAKNIQYF.

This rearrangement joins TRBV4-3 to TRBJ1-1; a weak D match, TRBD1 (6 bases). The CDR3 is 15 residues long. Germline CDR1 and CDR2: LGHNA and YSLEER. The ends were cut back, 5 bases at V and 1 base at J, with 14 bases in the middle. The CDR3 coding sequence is TGCGCCAGCAGCTCACCGGGACACTCGAACACTGAAGCTTTCTTT. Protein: CASSSPGHSNTEAFF.

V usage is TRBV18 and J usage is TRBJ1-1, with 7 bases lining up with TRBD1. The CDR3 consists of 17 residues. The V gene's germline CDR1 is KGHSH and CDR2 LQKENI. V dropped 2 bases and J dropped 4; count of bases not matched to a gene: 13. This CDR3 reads CASSPRAVQGTGTEAFF. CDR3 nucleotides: TGTGCCAGCTCACCAAGGGCCGTACAGGGGACGGGCACTGAAGCTTTCTTT. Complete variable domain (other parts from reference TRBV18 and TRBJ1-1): NAGVMQNPRHLVRRRGQEARLRCSPMKGHSHVYWYRQLPEEGLKFMVYLQKENIIDESGMPKERFSAEFPKEGPSILRIQQVVRGDSAAYFCASSPRAVQGTGTEAFFGQGTRLTVV.

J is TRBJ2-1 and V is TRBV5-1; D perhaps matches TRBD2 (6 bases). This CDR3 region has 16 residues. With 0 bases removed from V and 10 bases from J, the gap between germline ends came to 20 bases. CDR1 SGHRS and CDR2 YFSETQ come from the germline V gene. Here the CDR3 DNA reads TGCGCCAGCAGCTTGGAAGTTCGGCGGCGGGAAAGCGAGCAGTTCTTC. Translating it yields CASSLEVRRRESEQFF.

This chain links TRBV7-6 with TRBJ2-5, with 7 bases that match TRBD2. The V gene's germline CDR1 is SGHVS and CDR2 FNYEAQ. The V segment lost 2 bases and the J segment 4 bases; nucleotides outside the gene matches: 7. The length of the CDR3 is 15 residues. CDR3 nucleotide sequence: TGTGCCAGCAGCTTAACCGGCGGGAGACCAGAGACCCAGTACTTC. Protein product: CASSLTGGRPETQYF.

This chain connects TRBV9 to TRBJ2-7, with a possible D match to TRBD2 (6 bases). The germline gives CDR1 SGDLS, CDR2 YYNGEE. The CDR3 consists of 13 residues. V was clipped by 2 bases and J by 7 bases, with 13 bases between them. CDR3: CASSVGRTGEQYF. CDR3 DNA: TGTGCCAGCAGCGTGGGGAGGACGGGAGAGCAGTACTTC.

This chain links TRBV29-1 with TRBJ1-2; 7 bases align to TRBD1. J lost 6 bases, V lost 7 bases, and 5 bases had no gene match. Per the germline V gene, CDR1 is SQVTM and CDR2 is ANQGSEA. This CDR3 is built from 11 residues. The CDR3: CSGTGIDGYTF. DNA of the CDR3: TGCAGCGGGACAGGTATTGATGGCTACACCTTC.

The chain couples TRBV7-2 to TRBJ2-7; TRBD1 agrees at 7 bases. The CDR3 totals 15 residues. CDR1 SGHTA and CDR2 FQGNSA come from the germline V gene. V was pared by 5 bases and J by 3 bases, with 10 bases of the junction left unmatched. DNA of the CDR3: TGTGCCAGCAGCCTCAGGGGGACCCTGGACTACGAGCAGTACTTC. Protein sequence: CASSLRGTLDYEQYF.

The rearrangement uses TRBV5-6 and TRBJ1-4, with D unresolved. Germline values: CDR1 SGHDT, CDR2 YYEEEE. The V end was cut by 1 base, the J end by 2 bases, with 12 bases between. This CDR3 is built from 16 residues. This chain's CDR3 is CASSLFLGGTNEKLFF. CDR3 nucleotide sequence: TGTGCCAGCAGCTTGTTCCTTGGAGGGACTAATGAAAAACTGTTTTTT.

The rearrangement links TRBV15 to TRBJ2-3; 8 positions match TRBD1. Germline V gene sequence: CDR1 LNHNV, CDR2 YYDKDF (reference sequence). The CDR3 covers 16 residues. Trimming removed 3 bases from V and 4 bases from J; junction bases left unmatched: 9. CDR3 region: CATSSPRTGSPDTQYF. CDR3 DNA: TGTGCCACCAGCAGTCCCCGGACAGGGTCCCCAGATACGCAGTATTTT.

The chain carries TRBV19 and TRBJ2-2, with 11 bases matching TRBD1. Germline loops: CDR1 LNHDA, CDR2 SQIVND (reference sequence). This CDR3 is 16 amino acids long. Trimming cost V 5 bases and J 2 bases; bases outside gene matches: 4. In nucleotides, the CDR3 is TGTGCCAGTAGTCAGGACAGGGGGCGAAACACCGGGGAGCTGTTTTTT. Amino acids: CASSQDRGRNTGELFF.

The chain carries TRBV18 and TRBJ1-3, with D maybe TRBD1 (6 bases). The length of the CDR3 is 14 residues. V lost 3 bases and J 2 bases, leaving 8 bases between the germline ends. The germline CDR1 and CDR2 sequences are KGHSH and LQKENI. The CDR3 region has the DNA TGTGCCAGCTCACCGGACAGACCTGGAAACACCATATATTTT. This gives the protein CASSPDRPGNTIYF.

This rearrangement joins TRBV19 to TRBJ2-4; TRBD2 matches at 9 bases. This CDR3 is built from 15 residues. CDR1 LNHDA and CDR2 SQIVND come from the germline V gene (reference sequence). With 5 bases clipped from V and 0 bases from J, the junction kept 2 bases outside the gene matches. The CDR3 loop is CASSAGGTAKNIQYF. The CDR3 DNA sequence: TGTGCCAGTAGTGCGGGAGGGACAGCCAAAAACATTCAGTACTTC.

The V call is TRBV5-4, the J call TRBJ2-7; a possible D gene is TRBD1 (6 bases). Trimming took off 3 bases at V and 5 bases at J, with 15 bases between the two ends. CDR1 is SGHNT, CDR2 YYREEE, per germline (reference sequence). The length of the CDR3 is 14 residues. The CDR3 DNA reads TGTGCCAGCAGCTCTACAGGGTTGGAAAACGAGCAGTACTTC. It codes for CASSSTGLENEQYF.

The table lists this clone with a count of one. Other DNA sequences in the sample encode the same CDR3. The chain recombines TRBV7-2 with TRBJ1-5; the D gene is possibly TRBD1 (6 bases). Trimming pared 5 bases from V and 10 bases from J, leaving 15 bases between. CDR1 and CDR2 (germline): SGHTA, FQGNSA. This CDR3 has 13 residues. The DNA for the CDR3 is TGTGCCAGCAGCACCCGCGGACAGCAACCCCAGCATTTT. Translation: CASSTRGQQPQHF.

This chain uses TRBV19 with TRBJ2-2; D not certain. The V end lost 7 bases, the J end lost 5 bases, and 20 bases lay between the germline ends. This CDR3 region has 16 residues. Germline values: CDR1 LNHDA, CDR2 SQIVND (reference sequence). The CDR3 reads CASTDGPSRGTGELFF. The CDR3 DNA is TGTGCCAGTACTGATGGCCCTTCCCGCGGAACCGGGGAGCTGTTTTTT. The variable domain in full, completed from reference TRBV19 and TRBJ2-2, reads DGGITQSPKYLFRKEGQNVTLSCEQNLNHDAMYWYRQDPGQGLRLIYYSQIVNDFQKGDIAEGYSVSREKKESFPLTVTSAQKNPTAFYLCASTDGPSRGTGELFFGEGSRLTVL.

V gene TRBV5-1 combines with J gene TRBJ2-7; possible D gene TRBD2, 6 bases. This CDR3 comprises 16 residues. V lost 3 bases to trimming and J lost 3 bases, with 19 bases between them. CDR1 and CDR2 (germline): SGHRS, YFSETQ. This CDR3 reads CASSSNHSGLSYEQYF. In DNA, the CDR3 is TGCGCCAGCAGCTCCAATCACTCGGGACTGAGCTACGAGCAGTACTTC. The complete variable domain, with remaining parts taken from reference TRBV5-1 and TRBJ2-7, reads KAGVTQTPRYLIKTRGQQVTLSCSPISGHRSVSWYQQTPGQGLQFLFEYFSETQRNKGNFPGRFSGRQFSNSRSEMNVSTLELGDSALYLCASSSNHSGLSYEQYFGPGTRLTVT.